The 9 T cell receptor beta chains below come from one sample, sequenced in a study of T cell responses to AZD1222 COVID-19 vaccine. The protocol was immunoSEQ multiplex PCR, while the TCRdb copy is restricted to in-frame clones and leaves out a portion. The table lists about 160,000 clones, 90% of them singletons. This sample comprised peripheral blood, obtained 28 days after the second AZD1222 dose. The source is an adult who received the AZD1222 COVID-19 vaccine.

This rearrangement joins TRBV27 to TRBJ2-7; 9 bases fit TRBD1. The germline V gene has CDR1 MNHEY and CDR2 SMNVEV (reference sequence). The V segment lost 0 bases and the J segment 3 bases; nucleotides outside the gene matches: 12. The CDR3 length is 18 residues. Here the CDR3 reads CASSLSSSGTGNLYEQYF. The CDR3 DNA reads TGTGCCAGCAGTTTATCGTCGTCGGGGACAGGGAACCTCTACGAGCAGTACTTC.

In DNA form, the CDR3 reads TGTGCCACCAGTGATTCCAGGGGGCCGCCCCAGCATTTT. Translated: CATSDSRGPPQHF. The chain carries TRBV24-1 and TRBJ1-5; 8 nucleotides align to TRBD1. CDR3 length: 13 residues. Looked up from germline, CDR1 is KGHDR and CDR2 is SFDVKD. V lost 2 bases and J lost 9; bases outside the gene matches: 2.

This clone was detected only a few times. The genes are TRBV5-6 and TRBJ1-5, with TRBD1 identical over 9 bases. Germline values: CDR1 SGHDT, CDR2 YYEEEE. V gave up 3 bases and J gave up 4 bases; unmatched junction bases: 8. The CDR3 covers 16 residues. This CDR3 reads CASSSLGTGRNQPQHF. CDR3 sequence (DNA): TGTGCCAGCAGCTCACTGGGGACAGGGAGAAATCAGCCCCAGCATTTT.

This chain joins TRBV5-1 and TRBJ1-4, with 7 bases that match TRBD1. J lost 1 base, V lost 0 bases, and 3 bases had no gene match. CDR1 is SGHRS, CDR2 YFSETQ, per germline. This CDR3 is built from 16 residues. The CDR3: CASSLGQGVTNEKLFF. CDR3 bases: TGCGCCAGCAGCTTGGGGCAGGGGGTAACTAATGAAAAACTGTTTTTT.

The gene calls are TRBV7-7 and TRBJ2-1, with 8 bases identical to TRBD1. CDR3 length equals 16 residues. The J segment lost 3 bases and the V segment lost 5 bases, leaving 9 bases of the junction unmatched. Germline CDR1 and CDR2: SSHAT and FNYEAQ (reference sequence). The CDR3 reads CASSTAPDRDYNEQFF. CDR3 sequence (DNA): TGTGCCAGCAGCACTGCCCCGGACAGGGACTACAATGAGCAGTTCTTC.

This chain connects TRBV7-9 to TRBJ2-3; 8 bases align to TRBD2. This CDR3 region has 15 residues. V was pared by 6 bases and J by 0 bases, with 5 bases of the junction left unmatched. Germline V gives CDR1 SEHNR, CDR2 FQNEAQ (reference sequence). Here the CDR3 reads CASRYTSGSTDTQYF. As DNA, the CDR3 is TGTGCCAGCAGATACACTAGCGGAAGCACAGATACGCAGTATTTT.

J is TRBJ1-2 and V is TRBV19; a possible D gene is TRBD1 (6 bases). CDR1 is LNHDA, CDR2 SQIVND, per germline (reference sequence). V was clipped by 10 bases and J by 3 bases, with 9 bases between them. The CDR3 runs to 11 residues. The CDR3 coding sequence is TGTGCCACCTCAGGGGACTATGGCTACACCTTC. Translated, it gives CATSGDYGYTF.

The gene calls are TRBV7-9 and TRBJ2-7, with D uncertain. V lost 4 bases and J lost 2, with 3 bases in between. This CDR3 spans 11 amino acids. In germline, CDR1 is SEHNR, CDR2 FQNEAQ (reference sequence). The CDR3 coding sequence is TGTGCCAGCAGCTCCGCCTACGAGCAGTACTTC. It encodes CASSSAYEQYF.

The V and J genes are TRBV10-1 and TRBJ2-2; D is unresolved. Germline V gene lookup returns CDR1 WNHNN and CDR2 SYGVQD (reference sequence). The CDR3 is 17 residues long. Trimming pared 4 bases from V and 3 bases from J, leaving 18 bases between. CDR3 sequence: CASSGGPWTKHTGELFF. The CDR3 bases are TGCGCCAGCAGTGGTGGGCCCTGGACGAAACACACCGGGGAGCTGTTTTTT.